Each of the 16 T cell receptor beta chains below was sequenced from the same sample in a study of beta chain features in type 1 diabetes. Study conclusions and caveats: Among all four CD4+ subsets, Type 1 diabetes patients had TCRB CDR3s that were moderately but significantly shorter.

What was sequenced were expressed TCRB transcripts, since all of the isolated RNA had been reverse transcribed. Measured with immunoSEQ multiplex PCR; TCRdb has only the in-frame clones, and not every one. The top ten clones hold 0.7% of a sample with roughly 150,000 clones, approximately 9.1% of them seen once. For these receptors, no antigen is known. What was sequenced was central memory CD4+ T cells from blood. The receptors derive from a woman aged 25 to 39 with type 1 diabetes.

This clone has just a few counts. The CDR3, as DNA: TGTGCCTGGAGTGTACCCGGGACAGGGAGAGCTTTCTTT. It codes for CAWSVPGTGRAFF. The chain has TRBV30 and TRBJ1-1; 9 bases are shared with TRBD1. This CDR3 region has 13 residues. V was pared by 0 bases and J by 10 bases, with 6 bases of the junction left unmatched. Germline CDR1 GTSNPN, CDR2 SVGIG (reference sequence).

This clone has just a few counts. The J gene is TRBJ2-1, the V gene TRBV30; TRBD1 is a possible D gene (5 bases). V dropped 0 bases and J dropped 5 bases, with 5 bases sitting between them. CDR3 length equals 12 residues. The germline CDR1 and CDR2 sequences are GTSNPN and SVGIG (reference sequence). The DNA for the CDR3 is TGTGCCTGGAGTGTACAGGACAATGAGCAGTTCTTC. The encoded protein is CAWSVQDNEQFF.

This clone was observed a few times. This chain links TRBV18 with TRBJ2-7; the D gene is possibly TRBD1 (6 bases). This CDR3 comprises 13 residues. The germline V gene has CDR1 KGHSH and CDR2 LQKENI. V was shortened by 6 bases and J by 0 bases, with 9 bases between the two germline ends. The CDR3: CASSKDSSYEQYF. CDR3 DNA sequence: TGTGCCAGCTCCAAGGACAGCTCCTACGAGCAGTACTTC.

The chain employs TRBV7-9 and TRBJ1-2; 11 positions match TRBD1. The CDR3 length is 14 residues. V trimming: 5 bases; J trimming: 6 bases; junction bases outside the gene matches: 5. Per the germline V gene, CDR1 is SEHNR and CDR2 is FQNEAQ (reference sequence). CDR3 nucleotide sequence: TGTGCCAGCAGCAGAGGACAGGGGGCGGATGGCTACACCTTC. Protein sequence: CASSRGQGADGYTF.

This clone was picked up a small number of times. V usage is TRBV5-4 and J usage is TRBJ1-1, with 10 bases lining up with TRBD1. The CDR3 runs to 14 residues. The germline V gene has CDR1 SGHNT and CDR2 YYREEE (reference sequence). With V trimmed by 4 bases and J by 8 bases, 8 bases remained unmatched. CDR3 loop: CASSAPGQGKEAFF. DNA of the CDR3: TGTGCCAGCAGCGCTCCGGGACAGGGGAAGGAAGCTTTCTTT.

The chain links TRBV10-3 to TRBJ2-7; D gene ambiguous. This CDR3 has 14 amino acids. The germline gives CDR1 ENHRY, CDR2 SYGVKD. Trimming pared 6 bases from V and 1 base from J, leaving 13 bases between. In DNA form, the CDR3 reads TGTGCCATCAGCGACAACATTCCGTCCTACGAGCAGTACTTC. This encodes CAISDNIPSYEQYF.

This chain links TRBV6-6 with TRBJ2-5; 7 nucleotides line up with TRBD2. CDR1 and CDR2 (germline): MNHNY, SVGAGI (reference sequence). The CDR3 sequence is 16 residues long. After removal of 2 bases from V and 2 bases from J, the junction contained 8 bases not matched to a gene. Here the CDR3 reads CASSYGRAKLQETQYF. In DNA, the CDR3 is TGTGCCAGCAGTTACGGGAGGGCGAAACTTCAAGAGACCCAGTACTTC.

This clone showed up many times. The V gene is TRBV2, the J gene TRBJ2-1; 12 bases are shared with TRBD2. Germline trimming cut 4 bases from V and 6 bases from J; bases unmatched to any gene: 1. This CDR3 contains 14 residues. The germline V gene has CDR1 SNHLY and CDR2 FYNNEI. The CDR3 DNA reads TGTGCCAGCAGTGGACTAGCGGGAGTCAATGAGCAGTTCTTC. Residues: CASSGLAGVNEQFF.

The chain couples TRBV6-6 to TRBJ1-5; no clear D gene. V was trimmed by 2 bases and J by 5 bases, leaving 7 bases between them. This CDR3 is 13 amino acids long. CDR1 MNHNY and CDR2 SVGAGI come from the germline V gene (reference sequence). DNA for the CDR3: TGTGCCAGCAGTTACGAGGGCTATCAGCCCCAGCATTTT. Its translation is CASSYEGYQPQHF.

This chain links TRBV27 with TRBJ1-1; D is unclear. From germline, CDR1 is MNHEY and CDR2 SMNVEV (reference sequence). The length of the CDR3 is 13 residues. Trimming pared 3 bases from V and 0 bases from J, leaving 5 bases between. CDR3: CASSFDMNTEAFF. The CDR3 DNA sequence: TGTGCCAGCAGTTTTGACATGAACACTGAAGCTTTCTTT.

The sample holds a few counts of this clone. The CDR3 DNA follows: TGTGCCAGCCCCCCACGTGGGAGGGCCTCCACAGATACGCAGTATTTT. Its translation: CASPPRGRASTDTQYF. The genes are TRBV21-1 and TRBJ2-3; the D call in the table, TRBD2, was not verified against the DNA. TRBV21-1 is labeled a pseudogene. The CDR3 consists of 16 residues.

This clone was counted only a few times. V is TRBV7-3 and J is TRBJ2-6, with TRBD2 matching 13 bases. The CDR3 has 18 amino acids. Germline loops: CDR1 SGHTA, CDR2 FQGTGA. V lost 4 bases to trimming and J lost 3 bases; unmatched junction nucleotides: 6. Here the CDR3 reads CASSSRLAGGSGANVLTF. Written as DNA, the CDR3 is TGTGCCAGCAGCTCCCGACTAGCGGGAGGCAGTGGGGCCAACGTCCTGACTTTC.

The rearrangement links TRBV5-1 to TRBJ1-4; TRBD1 aligns across 7 bases. The junction had 6 bases not matched to a gene; V was cut back by 4 bases and J by 6 bases. The CDR3 consists of 14 residues. CDR1 and CDR2 from the germline V gene are SGHRS and YFSETQ. CDR3 nucleotide sequence: TGCGCCAGCAGCCAGACAGGGCGGGATGAAAAACTGTTTTTT. Protein: CASSQTGRDEKLFF.

The chain carries TRBV6-6 and TRBJ1-1; D perhaps matches TRBD1 (5 bases). Germline loops: CDR1 MNHNY, CDR2 SVGAGI (reference sequence). With 5 bases removed from V and 7 bases from J, the gap between germline ends came to 20 bases. The CDR3 is 15 residues long. The DNA for the CDR3 is TGTGCCAGCAGTCGCCCGACAGAGAGACAAGGTGAAGCTTTCTTT. It translates to CASSRPTERQGEAFF.

This chain connects TRBV4-2 to TRBJ1-5; D is perhaps TRBD1 (5 bases). The CDR3 sequence is 16 residues long. Germline CDR1 and CDR2: LGHNA and YNFKEQ. Trimming removed 0 bases from V and 7 bases from J, with 16 bases in between. CDR3 sequence (DNA): TGTGCCAGCAGCCAAGATCAGGGATCGGTTGGACAGCCCCAGCATTTT. Its protein product is CASSQDQGSVGQPQHF.

The chain has TRBV5-8 and TRBJ2-5, with TRBD1 matching over 11 bases. This CDR3 region has 17 residues. In germline, CDR1 is SGHTS, CDR2 YDEGEE. Trimming at V came to 3 bases and at J to 4 bases, leaving 11 bases not matched to a gene. The CDR3 sequence is CASSWEPGQGVGETQYF. The DNA of the CDR3 is TGTGCCAGCAGCTGGGAACCGGGACAGGGGGTTGGAGAGACCCAGTACTTC.